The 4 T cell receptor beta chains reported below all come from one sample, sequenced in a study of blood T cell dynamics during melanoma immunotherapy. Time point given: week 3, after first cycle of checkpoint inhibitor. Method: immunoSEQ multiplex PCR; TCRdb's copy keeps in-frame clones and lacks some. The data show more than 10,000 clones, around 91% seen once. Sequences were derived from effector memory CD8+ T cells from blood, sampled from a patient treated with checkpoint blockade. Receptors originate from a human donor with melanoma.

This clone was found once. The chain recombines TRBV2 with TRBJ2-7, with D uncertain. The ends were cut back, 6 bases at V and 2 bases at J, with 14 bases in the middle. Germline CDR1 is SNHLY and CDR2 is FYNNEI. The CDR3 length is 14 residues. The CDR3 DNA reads TGTGCCAGCAGCCCCTTATTTAGTCCCTACGAGCAGTACTTC. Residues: CASSPLFSPYEQYF.

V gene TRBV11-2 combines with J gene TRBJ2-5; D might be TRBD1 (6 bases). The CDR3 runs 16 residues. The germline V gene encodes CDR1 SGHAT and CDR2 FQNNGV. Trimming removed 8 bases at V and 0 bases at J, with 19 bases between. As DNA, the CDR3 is TGTGCCAGCTCTTCCTGGACAGCAGGGAACCAAGAGACCCAGTACTTC. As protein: CASSSWTAGNQETQYF.

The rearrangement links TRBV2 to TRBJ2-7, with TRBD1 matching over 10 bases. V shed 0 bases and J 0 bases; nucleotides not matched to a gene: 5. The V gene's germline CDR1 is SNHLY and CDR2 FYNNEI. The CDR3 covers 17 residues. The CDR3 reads CASSEARGQGPSYEQYF. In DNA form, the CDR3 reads TGTGCCAGCAGTGAAGCGCGGGGACAGGGGCCCTCCTACGAGCAGTACTTC.

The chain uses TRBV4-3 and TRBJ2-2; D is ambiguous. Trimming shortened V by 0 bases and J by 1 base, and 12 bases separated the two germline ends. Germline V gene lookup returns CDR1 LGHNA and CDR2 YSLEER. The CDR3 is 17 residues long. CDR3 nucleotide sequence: TGCGCCAGCAGCCAAGATGGCCCGGGTAGGAACACCGGGGAGCTGTTTTTT. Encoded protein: CASSQDGPGRNTGELFF.